The 28 T cell receptor beta chains listed next were all sequenced from one sample in a study of blood T cell repertoires in COVID-19. The data were produced by immunoSEQ multiplex PCR, yet TCRdb's version contains in-frame clones alone and is incomplete. The top ten hold more than 3.5% of the sample, which has about 39,000 clones, around 96% seen once. Sample: peripheral blood. All receptors derive from a human donor with active COVID-19. The donor label of this sample is uncertain.

The chain recombines TRBV7-2 with TRBJ1-5; TRBD1 matches at 10 bases. From germline, CDR1 is SGHTA and CDR2 FQGNSA. V shed 6 bases, J shed 6 bases, and the junction held 5 bases outside the gene matches. The CDR3 loop spans 14 amino acids. CDR3 in DNA: TGTGCCAGCAGGGAGACAGGGGGCGGTCAGCCCCAGCATTTT. It encodes CASRETGGGQPQHF. Combining the CDR3 with reference TRBV7-2 and TRBJ1-5 gives the whole variable domain GAGVSQSPSNKVTEKGKDVELRCDPISGHTALYWYRQSLGQGLEFLIYFQGNSAPDKSGLPSDRFSAERTGGSVSTLTIQRTQQEDSAVYLCASRETGGGQPQHFGDGTRLSIL.

The J gene is TRBJ2-7, the V gene TRBV3-1 (or the pseudogene TRBV3-2); 10 bases align to TRBD1. The J segment lost 4 bases and the V segment lost 1 base, leaving 4 bases of the junction unmatched. Germline V gene sequence: CDR1 LGHDT, CDR2 YNNKEL (reference sequence). CDR3 size: 15 residues. The CDR3 is CASSQARTGGYEQYF. As DNA, the CDR3 is TGTGCCAGCAGCCAAGCCAGGACAGGGGGGTACGAGCAGTACTTC.

The chain uses TRBV5-5 and TRBJ2-7, with D maybe TRBD2 (5 bases). V lost 0 bases and J 1 base, leaving 8 bases between the germline ends. Germline CDR1 SGHKS, CDR2 YYEKEE (reference sequence). The CDR3 length is 14 residues. CDR3 nucleotides: TGTGCCAGCAGCTTGGGATCGGGGTCCTACGAGCAGTACTTC. Amino acid sequence: CASSLGSGSYEQYF.

This clone was seen only once. This chain links TRBV11-1 with TRBJ2-1; 10 positions agree with TRBD2. The CDR3 runs 16 residues. The germline V gene encodes CDR1 SGHAT and CDR2 FQDESV (reference sequence). The junction had 9 bases not matched to a gene; V was cut back by 1 base and J by 9 bases. The CDR3 DNA sequence: TGTGCCAGCAGCTTAGGAGGCTTAGCGGGGGGCGCTGAGCAGTTCTTC. Protein: CASSLGGLAGGAEQFF.

V and J are TRBV6-6 and TRBJ2-1; 10 nucleotides agree with TRBD1. The CDR3 spans 15 residues. The junction had 3 bases not matched to a gene; V was cut back by 2 bases and J by 5 bases. CDR1 MNHNY and CDR2 SVGAGI come from the germline V gene (reference sequence). The CDR3 region has the DNA TGTGCCAGCAGTTACCCGGGACAGGGGAACAATGAGCAGTTCTTC. The encoded protein is CASSYPGQGNNEQFF.

The DNA for the CDR3 is TGTGCCAGCACTAGGACAGAGGTGAACACTGAAGCTTTCTTT. Translating gives CASTRTEVNTEAFF. The chain couples TRBV18 to TRBJ1-1, with D perhaps TRBD1 (6 bases). Germline CDR1 is KGHSH and CDR2 is LQKENI. Trimming removed 8 bases from V and 0 bases from J, with 13 bases in between. The CDR3 spans 14 residues.

This chain uses TRBV7-9 with TRBJ1-3; the match to TRBD1 covers 9 bases. The CDR3 is made up of 15 amino acids. The J segment lost 3 bases and the V segment lost 4 bases, leaving 4 bases of the junction unmatched. Germline CDR1 SEHNR, CDR2 FQNEAQ (reference sequence). The CDR3 spells CASSSGQGSGNTIYF. CDR3 bases: TGTGCCAGCAGCTCTGGACAGGGGAGTGGAAACACCATATATTTT.

The chain joins TRBV2 to TRBJ1-1; D call uncertain. The length of the CDR3 is 13 residues. Germline V gene lookup returns CDR1 SNHLY and CDR2 FYNNEI. Between the trimmed V and J ends, which lost 7 bases and 0 bases, there was a span of 9 bases. The CDR3 nucleotides are TGTGCCAGCACGGAGACGCTGAACACTGAAGCTTTCTTT. Its translation is CASTETLNTEAFF.

J is TRBJ2-3 and V is TRBV7-9, with 9 bases fitting TRBD2. The length of the CDR3 is 16 residues. Germline V CDR1 and CDR2: SEHNR, FQNEAQ (reference sequence). V gave up 4 bases and J gave up 5 bases; unmatched junction bases: 10. CDR3 bases: TGTGCCAGCAGCTCCATCCCCTTAGCGGGAGTAGATACGCAGTATTTT. Amino acids: CASSSIPLAGVDTQYF.

The chain has TRBV24-1 and TRBJ1-2; 12 nucleotides match TRBD1. Trimming took 3 bases from V and 2 from J; bases not matched to a gene: 6. CDR3 length equals 17 residues. CDR1 is KGHDR, CDR2 SFDVKD, per germline. Here the CDR3 DNA reads TGTGCCACCAGTGATACGGGACAGGGGGCCGAAAACTATGGCTACACCTTC. It codes for CATSDTGQGAENYGYTF.

The chain recombines TRBV4-1 with TRBJ2-1; TRBD2 might be the D (6 bases). Trimming took 4 bases from V and 2 from J, leaving 15 bases between them. Germline CDR1 and CDR2: MGHRA and YSYEKL. CDR3 length: 16 amino acids. CDR3 region: CASSRSRDSAYNEQFF. DNA for the CDR3: TGCGCCAGCAGCCGATCCCGGGACTCCGCCTACAATGAGCAGTTCTTC.

The rearrangement joins TRBV18 to TRBJ2-3; D is uncertain. Germline assignment: CDR1 KGHSH and CDR2 LQKENI. This CDR3 has 13 residues. The ends were cut back, 5 bases at V and 0 bases at J, with 6 bases in the middle. CDR3 region: CASSSTSTDTQYF. The CDR3 DNA reads as TGTGCCAGCTCATCCACTAGCACAGATACGCAGTATTTT. Based on the CDR3 plus reference TRBV18 and TRBJ2-3, the full variable domain is NAGVMQNPRHLVRRRGQEARLRCSPMKGHSHVYWYRQLPEEGLKFMVYLQKENIIDESGMPKERFSAEFPKEGPSILRIQQVVRGDSAAYFCASSSTSTDTQYFGPGTRLTVL.

A single count supports this clone. This chain joins TRBV27 and TRBJ2-7; TRBD1 agrees at 9 bases. V lost 6 bases and J lost 2; bases outside the gene matches: 2. In germline, CDR1 is MNHEY, CDR2 SMNVEV (reference sequence). The CDR3 is 13 amino acids. The CDR3 DNA is TGTGCCAGCAGCTGGACAGGGGCCTACGAGCAGTACTTC. Amino acids: CASSWTGAYEQYF.

The count of this clone is one. V is TRBV5-8 and J is TRBJ1-1, with 9 bases identical to TRBD1. V lost 4 bases to trimming and J lost 5 bases; unmatched junction nucleotides: 12. The CDR3 is made up of 16 amino acids. Germline V lookup: CDR1 SGHTS, CDR2 YDEGEE. The CDR3 nucleotides are TGTGCCAGCAGCCGTGGACAGGGGCGGCGATGGACTGAAGCTTTCTTT. This codes for CASSRGQGRRWTEAFF.

As to this clone: At one end the junction does not follow the germline gene, possibly because of a read error. The CDR3 nucleotides are TGTGCCAGCAGCTTAGATCTCTCCAGGGTTAGCGGGTCCGGGACCTTC. Encoded protein: CASSLDLSRVSGSGTF. V usage is TRBV11-2 and J usage is TRBJ2-7; 7 bases align to TRBD2. The CDR3 is 16 residues long. Germline CDR1 SGHAT, CDR2 FQNNGV.

This chain connects TRBV6-6 to TRBJ2-1; 8 nucleotides align to TRBD2. This CDR3 region has 13 residues. The germline CDR1 and CDR2 sequences are MNHNY and SVGAGI (reference sequence). Trimming took 5 bases from V and 7 from J; bases not matched to a gene: 4. CDR3 coding DNA: TGTGCCAGCAGTAAGCGGGAGTGGAATGAGCAGTTCTTC. Translation gives CASSKREWNEQFF.

The chain employs TRBV7-9 and TRBJ2-7, with D perhaps matching TRBD2 (6 bases). CDR1 and CDR2 from the germline V gene are SEHNR and FQNEAQ (reference sequence). The CDR3 is made up of 14 amino acids. V was shortened by 2 bases and J by 2 bases, with 10 bases between the two germline ends. The CDR3 DNA reads TGTGCCAGCAGCTTACTCGCGGGAACCTACGAGCAGTACTTC. It yields the protein CASSLLAGTYEQYF.

The count of this clone is one. The CDR3 protein is CASSLDNPGTQYF. CDR3 DNA: TGTGCCAGCAGCTTGGACAACCCCGGGACCCAGTACTTC. The chain couples TRBV7-2 to TRBJ2-5, with a possible D match to TRBD1 (5 bases). CDR3 length: 13 amino acids. The V and J ends lost 3 bases and 7 bases respectively, with 12 bases between them. The germline CDR1 and CDR2 sequences are SGHTA and FQGNSA.

CDR3 nucleotide sequence: TGCGCCAGCAGCTTGGGGGGACAGGGCCAAGAGACCCAGTACTTC. Protein: CASSLGGQGQETQYF. The chain employs TRBV5-1 and TRBJ2-5, with 9 bases aligning to TRBD1. Trimming removed 0 bases from V and 1 base from J; junction bases left unmatched: 1. The CDR3 totals 15 residues. Germline lookup yields CDR1 SGHRS and CDR2 YFSETQ.

The rearrangement joins TRBV5-1 to TRBJ1-6, with 8 bases that match TRBD1. This CDR3 has 15 residues. Germline CDR1 SGHRS, CDR2 YFSETQ. V dropped 4 bases and J dropped 7; count of bases not matched to a gene: 7. The DNA for the CDR3 is TGCGCCAGCAGCCCTCTGGGACAGGAAAATTCACCCCTCCACTTT. The encoded protein is CASSPLGQENSPLHF. The whole variable domain, filled in from reference TRBV5-1 and TRBJ1-6, reads KAGVTQTPRYLIKTRGQQVTLSCSPISGHRSVSWYQQTPGQGLQFLFEYFSETQRNKGNFPGRFSGRQFSNSRSEMNVSTLELGDSALYLCASSPLGQENSPLHFGNGTRLTVT.

The genes are TRBV5-6 and TRBJ1-5; D gene uncertain. The ends were cut back, 0 bases at V and 2 bases at J, with 9 bases in the middle. The germline gives CDR1 SGHDT, CDR2 YYEEEE. CDR3 size: 15 residues. For the CDR3, the DNA is TGTGCCAGCAGCTTGGGCGATCGGGGCAATCAGCCCCAGCATTTT. Amino acid sequence: CASSLGDRGNQPQHF.

V gene TRBV11-2 combines with J gene TRBJ1-6; 10 bases map to TRBD1. Trimming took 5 bases from V and 6 from J; bases not matched to a gene: 7. Germline CDR1 and CDR2: SGHAT and FQNNGV. The CDR3 spans 16 residues. The CDR3 reads CASSGTGVAINSPLHF. Written as DNA, the CDR3 is TGTGCCAGCAGCGGGACAGGGGTAGCTATTAATTCACCCCTCCACTTT. Full variable domain (remainder filled in from reference TRBV11-2 and TRBJ1-6): EAGVAQSPRYKIIEKRQSVAFWCNPISGHATLYWYQQILGQGPKLLIQFQNNGVVDDSQLPKDRFSAERLKGVDSTLKIQPAKLEDSAVYLCASSGTGVAINSPLHFGNGTRLTVT.

The J gene is TRBJ1-4, the V gene TRBV7-2; 8 nucleotides agree with TRBD1. This CDR3 is built from 14 residues. The V gene end was trimmed by 3 bases and the J gene end by 8 bases; junction bases not matched to a gene: 5. Germline CDR1 reads SGHTA; CDR2 reads FQGNSA. The CDR3 sequence is CASSLTGVFEKLFF. The CDR3 DNA reads as TGTGCCAGCAGCTTGACAGGGGTTTTCGAAAAACTGTTTTTT.

The chain is built from TRBV29-1 and TRBJ2-3; a weak D match, TRBD2 (5 bases). This CDR3 comprises 12 residues. Germline V lookup: CDR1 SQVTM, CDR2 ANQGSEA. The CDR3 spells CSGTGNTDTQYF. CDR3 DNA: TGCAGTGGAACGGGAAACACAGATACGCAGTATTTT.

The chain combines TRBV14 with TRBJ2-7; possibly TRBD2 for D (5 bases). Between the trimmed V and J ends, which lost 8 bases and 6 bases, there was a span of 17 bases. Germline V gene lookup returns CDR1 SGHDN and CDR2 FVKESK. This CDR3 has 13 amino acids. CDR3 in DNA: TGTGCCAGCTCCCCGGGTGTGAGGGTCGAGCAGTACTTC. Translation: CASSPGVRVEQYF.

This chain uses TRBV9 with TRBJ1-1; D is uncertain. The germline V gene encodes CDR1 SGDLS and CDR2 YYNGEE. V lost 7 bases to trimming and J lost 4 bases, with 17 bases between them. The CDR3 totals 14 residues. The CDR3 spells CASGPGIGGTEAFF. In nucleotides, the CDR3 is TGTGCCAGCGGGCCCGGGATTGGAGGCACTGAAGCTTTCTTT.

The rearrangement uses TRBV11-3 and TRBJ2-7, with D perhaps matching TRBD2 (5 bases). This CDR3 is 14 amino acids long. In germline, CDR1 is SGHNT, CDR2 YENEEA. Between the trimmed V and J ends, which lost 1 base and 1 base, there was a span of 8 bases. In DNA form, the CDR3 reads TGTGCCAGCAGCTTAGGAGCGGTATCCTACGAGCAGTACTTC. This encodes CASSLGAVSYEQYF.

The chain couples TRBV27 to TRBJ2-7; perhaps TRBD1 as D (6 bases). Trimming shortened V by 4 bases and J by 5 bases, and 9 bases separated the two germline ends. Germline V gene data show CDR1 as MNHEY and CDR2 as SMNVEV (reference sequence). CDR3 length equals 12 residues. CDR3 coding DNA: TGTGCCAGCAGTTCCTACAGGGACGAGCAGTACTTC. This sequence encodes CASSSYRDEQYF.